Listed below are T cell receptor beta chains from one sample, sequenced in a study of Ad26.COV2.S vaccination and SARS-CoV-2 variants. Sequencing was performed with immunoSEQ multiplex PCR; in TCRdb, only in-frame clones are kept and a portion is missing. The profile shows roughly 680,000 clones, 89% of them singletons. The source material was peripheral blood, sampled in a trial of Ad26.COV2.S vaccine versus placebo. These receptor sequences come from a person between 18 and 59 years old who received the Ad26.COV2.S COVID-19 vaccine or a placebo. The CDR3 runs from the conserved cysteine through the conserved F or W. Fields, in order: J gene, clone size, V gene, D gene, CDR3 length, CDR3 protein, CDR3 DNA. The D gene is left open where the match is weak. Clone size appears in some rows only: once, few, many, or a class for an expanded clone.

>TRBJ2-1|NA|TRBV9|TRBD2|19
CASSLRSLYLGGRIDEQFF
TGTGCCAGCAGCCTCCGATCCCTTTACTTGGGCGGGAGAATTGATGAGCAGTTCTTC
>TRBJ2-7|NA|TRBV19|NA|14
CASKPPGPTYEQYF
TGTGCCAGTAAACCGCCGGGACCTACCTACGAGCAGTACTTC
>TRBJ1-1|NA|TRBV6-5|NA|15
CASTPWGTKNTEAFF
TGTGCCAGCACCCCATGGGGGACTAAGAACACTGAAGCTTTCTTT
>TRBJ2-3|NA|TRBV5-1|NA|15
CASSPRVSVQDTQYF
TGCGCCAGCAGCCCTAGGGTTAGCGTCCAAGATACGCAGTATTTT
>TRBJ2-1|NA|TRBV18|NA|13
CASSPERGNEQFF
TGTGCCAGCTCACCCGAGCGAGGGAATGAGCAGTTCTTC
>TRBJ1-2|once|TRBV19|NA|10
CASRTTGNTF
TGTGCCAGTAGGACAACCGGCAACACCTTC
>TRBJ2-1|NA|TRBV18|NA|14
CASSSGTLYNEQFF
TGTGCCAGCTCCAGCGGGACACTTTACAATGAGCAGTTCTTC
>TRBJ2-1|NA|TRBV19|TRBD2|16
CASSIEQRGGRNEQFF
TGTGCCAGTAGTATTGAACAGCGGGGGGGTAGAAATGAGCAGTTCTTC
>TRBJ2-1|once|TRBV3-1/TRBV3-2|NA|15
CASSEGSSSYNEQFF
TGTGCCAGCAGCGAGGGTTCTAGCTCCTACAATGAGCAGTTCTTC
>TRBJ1-6|few|TRBV25-1|NA|15
CASRGSGTQNSPLHF
TGTGCCAGCAGGGGTTCCGGGACACAGAATTCACCCCTCCACTTT
>TRBJ2-2|few|TRBV30|TRBD1|19
CAWTTGGGLSFANTGELFF
TGTGCCTGGACCACAGGGGGAGGACTCTCGTTCGCGAACACCGGGGAGCTGTTTTTT
>TRBJ2-3|NA|TRBV6-5|NA|16
CASSYPTGVGTDTQYF
TGTGCCAGCAGTTACCCTACAGGCGTGGGCACAGATACGCAGTATTTT
>TRBJ1-5|NA|TRBV19|TRBD1|13
CASSGTGAQPQHF
TGTGCCAGTAGTGGAACAGGGGCTCAGCCCCAGCATTTT
>TRBJ2-7|NA|TRBV19|TRBD2|20
CASSSSPWTSGGSKPYEQYF
TGTGCCAGTAGTTCATCCCCATGGACTAGCGGAGGAAGTAAACCCTACGAGCAGTACTTC
>TRBJ1-3|NA|TRBV30|NA|14
CAWSTGNSGNTIYF
TGTGCCTGGAGTACCGGGAACTCTGGAAACACCATATATTTT
>TRBJ2-7|NA|TRBV3-1/TRBV3-2|NA|15
CASSQGTGQTYEQYF
TGTGCCAGCAGCCAAGGAACAGGACAGACCTACGAGCAGTACTTC
>TRBJ1-5|NA|TRBV24-1|TRBD1|16
CATSEAGTGEDQPQHF
TGTGCCACCAGTGAGGCCGGGACAGGGGAAGATCAGCCCCAGCATTTT
>TRBJ2-7|NA|TRBV2|NA|11
CASGRDYEQYF
TGTGCCAGCGGCAGGGACTACGAGCAGTACTTC
>TRBJ2-5|NA|TRBV19|TRBD2|14
CASRSGLAGVAQYF
TGTGCCAGTAGGTCGGGACTAGCGGGAGTGGCCCAGTACTTC
>TRBJ2-3|NA|TRBV9|NA|16
CASSLSGQAGTDTQYF
TGTGCCAGCAGCCTTTCGGGGCAGGCCGGGACAGATACGCAGTATTTT
>TRBJ2-1|NA|TRBV3-1/TRBV3-2|TRBD2|17
CASSQDLASGTYNEQFF
TGTGCCAGCAGCCAAGATCTGGCTAGCGGGACCTACAATGAGCAGTTCTTC
>TRBJ1-2|NA|TRBV5-4|NA|15
CASSPTGGANYGYTF
TGTGCCAGCAGCCCTACTGGGGGGGCCAACTATGGCTACACCTTC
>TRBJ2-5|NA|TRBV3-1/TRBV3-2|TRBD1|14
CASSNRGEGETQYF
TGTGCCAGCAGTAACAGGGGGGAAGGGGAGACCCAGTACTTC
>TRBJ2-7|NA|TRBV2|NA|14
CASTRRGSSYEQYF
TGTGCCAGCACCAGACGGGGGAGCTCCTACGAGCAGTACTTC
>TRBJ1-2|NA|TRBV12-5|NA|12
CASGLGSSGYTF
TGTGCTAGTGGACTCGGGAGCTCTGGCTACACCTTC
>TRBJ2-7|NA|TRBV6-5|TRBD1|15
CASIAPGTGNYEQYF
TGTGCCAGCATTGCTCCCGGGACAGGGAACTACGAGCAGTACTTC
>TRBJ2-1|NA|TRBV10-3|NA|17
CAISDQAASRRGNEQFF
TGTGCCATCAGCGATCAGGCGGCCTCAAGGAGGGGTAATGAGCAGTTCTTC
>TRBJ2-5|NA|TRBV19|TRBD1|16
CASSESTGIDQETQYF
TGTGCCAGTTCTGAGTCGACAGGGATCGATCAAGAGACCCAGTACTTC
>TRBJ2-7|NA|TRBV27|TRBD1|14
CASSFWDRHYEQYF
TGTGCCAGCAGTTTCTGGGACAGGCACTACGAGCAGTACTTC
>TRBJ2-1|few|TRBV3-1/TRBV3-2|TRBD2|15
CASSQLAGGPDEQFF
TGTGCCAGCAGCCAATTAGCGGGAGGGCCCGATGAGCAGTTCTTC
>TRBJ2-2|NA|TRBV2|NA|14
CASGETGNTGELFF
TGTGCCAGCGGGGAGACAGGCAACACCGGGGAGCTGTTTTTT
>TRBJ2-5|NA|TRBV19|TRBD2|16
CASSMGLAGVTETQYF
TGTGCCAGTAGTATGGGGCTAGCGGGAGTTACGGAGACCCAGTACTTC
>TRBJ1-1|NA|TRBV19|TRBD1|14
CASSPIQGAAEAFF
TGTGCCAGTAGCCCAATACAGGGGGCCGCTGAAGCTTTCTTT
>TRBJ2-3|NA|TRBV10-3|NA|16
CAISADETRNPYTQYF
TGTGCCATCAGTGCCGACGAGACCCGCAACCCCTATACGCAGTATTTT
>TRBJ1-2|NA|TRBV29-1|NA|13
CSVVIPGHYGYTF
TGCAGCGTTGTGATCCCCGGACACTATGGCTACACCTTC
>TRBJ2-3|NA|TRBV24-1|NA|12
CATSDFADTQYF
TGTGCCACCAGTGATTTTGCAGATACGCAGTATTTT
>TRBJ2-7|NA|TRBV13|NA|15
CASSSQGGRVYEQYF
TGTGCCAGCAGCTCCCAGGGGGGGCGCGTCTACGAGCAGTACTTC
>TRBJ2-6|NA|TRBV24-1|NA|16
CATSANRLSGANVLTF
TGTGCCACCAGTGCGAACCGGCTCTCTGGGGCCAACGTCCTGACTTTC
>TRBJ2-3|NA|TRBV20-1|NA|10
CSASQDTQYF
TGCAGTGCTAGTCAAGATACGCAGTATTTT
>TRBJ1-2|few|TRBV30|TRBD1|15
CAWRLRRQGDYGYTF
TGTGCCTGGAGGCTAAGGAGACAGGGGGACTATGGCTACACCTTC
>TRBJ2-1|once|TRBV10-3|TRBD1|15
CAISQQGLPDNEQFF
TGTGCCATCAGTCAACAGGGGCTTCCTGACAATGAGCAGTTCTTC
>TRBJ2-3|NA|TRBV3-1/TRBV3-2|NA|17
CASSQRRGRGGTDTQYF
TGTGCCAGCAGCCAAAGGCGCGGCAGGGGGGGGACAGATACGCAGTATTTT